Listed below are T cell receptor beta chains from one sample, sequenced in a study of cytomegalovirus exposure and HLA in healthy donors. Assay used: immunoSEQ multiplex PCR; TCRdb lists only in-frame clones, some missing. Counted here are about 120,000 clones, approximately 78% occurring once; the ten biggest clones make up just over 8%. The sequencing input was PBMCs. The receptors shown here come from a woman aged 40 to 49 in good health and CMV-seropositive. The CDR3 runs from the conserved cysteine through the conserved F or W. Each record gives: D gene, clone size, V gene, J gene, CDR3 DNA, CDR3 protein. D genes are given only for firm matches. Size is stated for part of the rows, as once, few or many counts, or as a class when the clone is expanded.

D: NA
size: once
V: TRBV5-1
J: TRBJ2-3
DNA: TGCGCCAGCAGCTTGGCTGGCCCGGGTAGCACAGATACGCAGTATTTT
CDR3: CASSLAGPGSTDTQYF

D: NA
size: NA
V: TRBV6-6
J: TRBJ1-2
DNA: TGTGCCAGCAACGAAGGAGCAGGGAGGATTAGTGGCTACACCTTC
CDR3: CASNEGAGRISGYTF

D: TRBD2
size: NA
V: TRBV5-1
J: TRBJ2-1
DNA: TGCGCCAGCAGCTTGTCTTCTAGCGGGGGCAATGAGCAGTTCTTC
CDR3: CASSLSSSGGNEQFF

D: TRBD1
size: NA
V: TRBV4-1
J: TRBJ1-2
DNA: TGCGCCAGCAGCCGCGAAGGGACAGGGATTGGCTACACCTTC
CDR3: CASSREGTGIGYTF

D: TRBD2
size: few
V: TRBV7-9
J: TRBJ2-1
DNA: TGTGCCAGCAGCATGACTAGCGGAACCTCCTACAATGAGCAGTTCTTC
CDR3: CASSMTSGTSYNEQFF

D: TRBD1
size: NA
V: TRBV5-1
J: TRBJ2-2
DNA: TGCGCCAGCAGCTTGTTCGGAGACAGGGGGAGCGGGGAGCTGTTTTTT
CDR3: CASSLFGDRGSGELFF

D: TRBD1
size: few
V: TRBV7-9
J: TRBJ1-4
DNA: TGTGCCAGCAGCCGAACAGGGGGAACCGAAAAACTGTTTTTT
CDR3: CASSRTGGTEKLFF

D: NA
size: NA
V: TRBV2
J: TRBJ1-1
DNA: TGTGCCAGCAGTGAAGGCCAGGGAGGAACTGAAGCTTTCTTT
CDR3: CASSEGQGGTEAFF

D: TRBD1
size: NA
V: TRBV7-8
J: TRBJ1-6
DNA: TGTGCCAGCAGCTTTAATCCGGGACAGGGGAATTCACCCCTCCACTTT
CDR3: CASSFNPGQGNSPLHF

D: NA
size: NA
V: TRBV5-1
J: TRBJ2-5
DNA: TGCGCCAGCAGCTTAAGTAATCGAGCAGAGACCCAGTACTTC
CDR3: CASSLSNRAETQYF

D: NA
size: NA
V: TRBV18
J: TRBJ2-7
DNA: TGTGCCAGCTCACCACCAGGCGGGCCTTCCTACGAGCAGTACTTC
CDR3: CASSPPGGPSYEQYF

D: TRBD2
size: NA
V: TRBV7-2
J: TRBJ2-3
DNA: TGTGCCAGCACTTCGCCGGGGGGACTCATCACAGATACGCAGTATTTT
CDR3: CASTSPGGLITDTQYF

D: NA
size: NA
V: TRBV2
J: TRBJ1-3
DNA: TGTGCCAGCGGGAGTCGCGTCTCTGGAAACACCATATATTTT
CDR3: CASGSRVSGNTIYF

D: NA
size: NA
V: TRBV7-2
J: TRBJ1-2
DNA: TGTGCCAGCAGCTTAGGGGCTGGCATGGGTTATGGCTACACCTTC
CDR3: CASSLGAGMGYGYTF

D: NA
size: NA
V: TRBV6-5
J: TRBJ2-3
DNA: TGTGCCAGCAGTTACTCGATGGGGGCAGGGGCAGATACGCAGTATTTT
CDR3: CASSYSMGAGADTQYF

D: TRBD1
size: NA
V: TRBV5-4
J: TRBJ1-4
DNA: TGTGCCAGCAGCTTGACCCAGGGGGTCACTAGGGAAAAACTGTTTTTT
CDR3: CASSLTQGVTREKLFF

D: NA
size: NA
V: TRBV2
J: TRBJ2-7
DNA: TGTGCCAGCAGTGACTCTGCCCTCCTAGGGGCCGAGCAGTACTTC
CDR3: CASSDSALLGAEQYF

D: NA
size: few
V: TRBV7-8
J: TRBJ2-7
DNA: TGTGCCAGCAGCTCCGGGTCCTCCTACGAGCAGTACTTC
CDR3: CASSSGSSYEQYF

D: NA
size: NA
V: TRBV9
J: TRBJ2-5
DNA: TGTGCCAGCAGCGAGGGGGAGCGCGTAGAGACCCAGTACTTC
CDR3: CASSEGERVETQYF

D: TRBD1
size: NA
V: TRBV7-9
J: TRBJ2-5
DNA: TGTGCCAGCAGCTTTTCAGGGGGCCAAGAGACCCAGTACTTC
CDR3: CASSFSGGQETQYF

D: NA
size: NA
V: TRBV5-4
J: TRBJ2-3
DNA: TGTGCCAGCAGCCCGAGGTTTGGCTACACAGATACGCAGTATTTT
CDR3: CASSPRFGYTDTQYF

D: TRBD1
size: NA
V: TRBV6-6
J: TRBJ1-5
DNA: TGTGCCACCCAGGGGGCGAGCAATCAGCCCCAGCATTTT
CDR3: CATQGASNQPQHF

D: TRBD1
size: NA
V: TRBV4-1
J: TRBJ1-1
DNA: TGCGCCAGCAGCCAAGTGGGGACAGGCCTCAACACTGAAGCTTTCTTT
CDR3: CASSQVGTGLNTEAFF

D: NA
size: NA
V: TRBV2
J: TRBJ2-5
DNA: TGTGCCAGCAGTGAAGAATCCGAAGAGACCCAGTACTTC
CDR3: CASSEESEETQYF

D: NA
size: NA
V: TRBV5-1
J: TRBJ1-1
DNA: TGCGCCAGCACCGACTACCCGAACACTGAAGCTTTCTTT
CDR3: CASTDYPNTEAFF

D: TRBD1
size: NA
V: TRBV6-6
J: TRBJ1-1
DNA: TGTGCCAGCAGCTCCGGACAGGGGCGAACTGAAGCTTTCTTT
CDR3: CASSSGQGRTEAFF

D: TRBD2
size: NA
V: TRBV5-4
J: TRBJ2-4
DNA: TGTGCCAGCAGCTTGAGCGGGGCAACCAAAAACATTCAGTACTTC
CDR3: CASSLSGATKNIQYF

D: NA
size: few
V: TRBV5-1
J: TRBJ2-7
DNA: TGCGCCAGCAGCTTCCTAGCCGACTCCTACGAGCAGTACTTC
CDR3: CASSFLADSYEQYF

D: NA
size: NA
V: TRBV29-1
J: TRBJ1-4
DNA: TGCAGCGTTGCGTGGGGGGGCTCGATTAATGAAAAACTGTTTTTT
CDR3: CSVAWGGSINEKLFF

D: TRBD2
size: NA
V: TRBV6-5
J: TRBJ2-7
DNA: TGTGCCAGCCGGGTCGAACTAGCGGTCTACGAGCAGTACTTC
CDR3: CASRVELAVYEQYF

D: NA
size: once
V: TRBV7-6
J: TRBJ2-7
DNA: TGTGCCAGCAGCTTAGAAGTGGACGGGAACGTCGGGGAGCAGTACTTC
CDR3: CASSLEVDGNVGEQYF

D: NA
size: NA
V: TRBV7-3
J: TRBJ2-3
DNA: TGTGCCAGCAGCCCGGACAGATTCACAGATACGCAGTATTTT
CDR3: CASSPDRFTDTQYF

D: NA
size: NA
V: TRBV7-6
J: TRBJ2-7
DNA: TGTGCCAGCAGCCCGCAGGAAACCTACGAGCAGTACTTC
CDR3: CASSPQETYEQYF

D: NA
size: NA
V: TRBV19
J: TRBJ1-5
DNA: TGTGCCAGTAGTAAGACGGACTACAACCCTCCAGCACATTTT
CDR3: CASSKTDYNPPAHF

D: NA
size: NA
V: TRBV7-2
J: TRBJ1-5
DNA: TGTGCCAGCAGCTTAGAATCCGGGTTGCAGCCCCAGCATTTT
CDR3: CASSLESGLQPQHF

D: TRBD1
size: few
V: TRBV5-1
J: TRBJ1-1
DNA: TGCGCCAGCAGCGGGACAGGAAGGGACACTGAAGCTTTCTTT
CDR3: CASSGTGRDTEAFF

D: NA
size: NA
V: TRBV6-6
J: TRBJ2-5
DNA: TGTGCCAGCAGTTACTCGCCGCGGGGGCCTCAAGAGACCCAGTACTTC
CDR3: CASSYSPRGPQETQYF

D: NA
size: NA
V: TRBV5-4
J: TRBJ1-2
DNA: TGTGCCAGCAGCTTGGAGGGGTACCGGGGCTACACCTTC
CDR3: CASSLEGYRGYTF

D: NA
size: NA
V: TRBV6-4
J: TRBJ1-6
DNA: TGTGCCAGCAGTGCCCCGTCAGGGTGGAAGAATTCACCCCTCCACTTT
CDR3: CASSAPSGWKNSPLHF

D: TRBD2
size: NA
V: TRBV7-6
J: TRBJ2-5
DNA: TGTGCCAGCAGCAAGCGGGGGCCCCAAGAGACCCAGTACTTC
CDR3: CASSKRGPQETQYF

D: NA
size: once
V: TRBV11-2
J: TRBJ2-2
DNA: TGTGCCAGCAGCTTAGATCGGGCCGGGGAGCTGTTTTTT
CDR3: CASSLDRAGELFF